At least ten counts were recorded for the clone carrying this TCR beta chain. Its antigen remains unknown. For the second PCR, which ran for roughly 6 to 12 cycles, a sample-barcoded 5' primer and a J-beta primer mix were used. Any given sample supplied a minimum of 2.5 million CDR3-containing paired-end reads. Using its own MiXCR run on the 5' RACE reads, TCRdb lists one record per CDR3 protein. The table includes 580,000 or so distinct CDR3 sequences, around 48% detected once. The sample originates from a study of blood T cells in healthy people across ages. Isolation per sample recovered at least 7 million PBMCs. Study findings and constraints: Significant beta diversity loss was already apparent by age approximately 42, declining roughly linearly. The study regarded diversity estimates from one million T cells as underestimates.

The sample taken for sequencing was blood. The receptor was isolated from a man aged 80 or over in good health.

As DNA, the CDR3 is TGTGCCAGCAGCCCCCCGGGGCAGGGGTTCACCGGGGAGCTGTTTTTT. This sequence encodes CASSPPGQGFTGELFF. This rearrangement joins TRBV6-6 to TRBJ2-2, with D tentatively TRBD1 (6 bases). The CDR3 totals 16 residues. V was shortened by 6 bases and J by 4 bases, with 18 bases between the two germline ends. Germline values: CDR1 MNHNY, CDR2 SVGAGI (reference sequence).